This T cell receptor (beta chain) stems from a study of shared clonotypes between healthy human individuals. Findings and caveats of the study: Expectations were that clonotype sharing among donors would be affected by sequencing depth.

Spread over ten immunoSEQ deep assay plates, unsorted PBMC DNA underwent sequencing. Methods used by the authors: Quality scores were absent from the junction-only immunoSEQ sequences, so filtering differed. TCRdb's copy holds only in-frame clones and misses some; the assay was immunoSEQ multiplex PCR. Clone size and the V and J calls come from that table; the DNA yielded D and trimming. The sample holds fewer than 600,000 clones; 79% are singletons and the top ten take 13%. CDR3 length: 13 amino acids. V was clipped by 5 bases and J by 4 bases, with 11 bases between them. From germline, CDR1 is MGHRA and CDR2 YSYEKL. As to this clone: Its antigen is not identified.

Sequenced material: PBMCs. The TCR originated in a woman in her thirties or forties in good health. Some clones in this sample may be carry-over from other donors' samples. The chain joins TRBV4-1 to TRBJ1-1; maybe TRBD1 (5 bases). CDR3 DNA: TGCGCCAGCAGCTCGAGACAGCTCACTGAAGCTTTCTTT. This sequence encodes CASSSRQLTEAFF.